The sequence of this T cell receptor beta chain was determined in a study of metastatic and nonmetastatic thyroid tumors. Study details: A comparison of repertoires was made across blood and tumor or nodule tissue from malignant and benign thyroid patients.

CDR3 length equals 15 residues. Germline V CDR1 and CDR2: SGHTA, FQGNSA. Trimming removed 5 bases from V and 7 bases from J, with 19 bases in between. Thyroid surgery was performed in patients who had received no treatment beforehand. This clone has at least ten counts. Authors' data handling: For papillary thyroid cancer, a distant-metastasis classifier was constructed from CDR3 differences observed across clinicopathological groups. MiXCR was used by TCRdb to re-call the PCR reads. It is TCRdb's table, rather than the study itself, that gives the V and J calls and clone size. Counted here are roughly 20,000 clones, about a quarter occurring once; the ten biggest clones make up less than 7%.

This clonotype was sampled from a female donor with papillary thyroid cancer or a benign thyroid nodule (not recorded which). Some clones in this sample may be carry-over from other donors' samples. The sample consisted of blood. The V gene is TRBV7-2, the J gene TRBJ2-3; D tentatively fits TRBD1 or TRBD2 (7 bases each). The CDR3, as DNA: TGTGCCAGCAGCCCCCGTTCAGGGGGGGAAAATACGCAGTATTTT. Translating gives CASSPRSGGENTQYF. Supplemented by reference TRBV7-2 and TRBJ2-3, the full variable domain reads GAGVSQSPSNKVTEKGKDVELRCDPISGHTALYWYRQSLGQGLEFLIYFQGNSAPDKSGLPSDRFSAERTGGSVSTLTIQRTQQEDSAVYLCASSPRSGGENTQYFGPGTRLTVL.